These 29 T cell receptor beta chains share one sample of origin, sequenced in a study of blood T cell repertoires in COVID-19. Assay: immunoSEQ multiplex PCR; the TCRdb copy retains only in-frame clones and omits some. The data hold approximately 470,000 clones, with approximately 85% observed a single time. Sequencing was done on a sample of peripheral blood. Receptor source: a human donor in a cohort sampled during active COVID-19.

The chain combines TRBV7-9 with TRBJ2-1; TRBD1 aligns across 8 bases. The V and J ends lost 5 bases and 5 bases, in that order; junction bases with no gene match: 5. The CDR3 has 14 residues. Germline V lookup: CDR1 SEHNR, CDR2 FQNEAQ (reference sequence). Here the CDR3 reads CASSTRQGHNEQFF. The CDR3 DNA follows: TGTGCCAGCAGCACACGACAGGGGCACAATGAGCAGTTCTTC.

The rearrangement uses TRBV27 and TRBJ2-5; TRBD2 is a possible D gene (5 bases). Trimming took 6 bases from V and 5 from J, leaving 10 bases between them. The CDR3 loop spans 12 amino acids. Germline V gene sequence: CDR1 MNHEY, CDR2 SMNVEV (reference sequence). The DNA for the CDR3 is TGTGCCAGCAGCCCCCCGGGGGAGACCCAGTACTTC. Translation: CASSPPGETQYF.

This clone was seen a handful of times. The chain combines TRBV20-1 with TRBJ1-1, with D unclear. Trimming pared 3 bases from V and 1 base from J, leaving 12 bases between. The CDR3 has 14 residues. Germline CDR1 reads DFQATT; CDR2 reads SNEGSKA (reference sequence). In nucleotides, the CDR3 is TGCAGTGCTAGTTATGAGGGTAGGAACACTGAAGCTTTCTTT. Translating it yields CSASYEGRNTEAFF.

The rearrangement links TRBV19 to TRBJ2-3; 14 nucleotides line up with TRBD2. The CDR3 loop spans 17 amino acids. In germline, CDR1 is LNHDA, CDR2 SQIVND (reference sequence). Trimming cost V 5 bases and J 0 bases; bases outside gene matches: 4. The DNA for the CDR3 is TGTGCCAGTAGTCCTCGGACTAGCGGGAGGAGCACAGATACGCAGTATTTT. Translation gives CASSPRTSGRSTDTQYF. The full variable domain, rest sourced from reference TRBV19 and TRBJ2-3, is DGGITQSPKYLFRKEGQNVTLSCEQNLNHDAMYWYRQDPGQGLRLIYYSQIVNDFQKGDIAEGYSVSREKKESFPLTVTSAQKNPTAFYLCASSPRTSGRSTDTQYFGPGTRLTVL.

This sequence joins TRBV29-1 and TRBJ1-2, with D possibly matching TRBD1 (5 bases). From germline, CDR1 is SQVTM and CDR2 ANQGSEA. Trimming stripped 6 bases from V and 4 bases from J, with 12 bases between. The CDR3 has 12 residues. The DNA of the CDR3 is TGCAGCGTCGGGGAGGGACCCTATGGCTACACCTTC. Its protein is CSVGEGPYGYTF.

Points on this clone: In the same sample, other DNA sequences code for this CDR3. This sequence joins TRBV27 and TRBJ2-6; D is undetermined. CDR3 length: 13 residues. Trimming shortened V by 8 bases and J by 4 bases, and 9 bases separated the two germline ends. From germline, CDR1 is MNHEY and CDR2 SMNVEV (reference sequence). The CDR3 DNA reads as TGTGCCAGCCGGGTGGCCGGGGCCAACGTCCTGACTTTC. Protein sequence: CASRVAGANVLTF.

This clone occurred a few times. The chain uses TRBV2 and TRBJ1-6; 8 bases match TRBD1. The CDR3 has 16 amino acids. Trimming took 6 bases from V and 4 from J; bases not matched to a gene: 8. CDR1 and CDR2 (germline): SNHLY, FYNNEI. DNA of the CDR3: TGTGCCAGCAGAACCGGGACAGGAGTTTATAATTCACCCCTCCACTTT. Amino acid sequence: CASRTGTGVYNSPLHF.

V usage is TRBV27 and J usage is TRBJ2-5; D perhaps matches TRBD1 (6 bases). Germline V lookup: CDR1 MNHEY, CDR2 SMNVEV (reference sequence). V dropped 0 bases and J dropped 3 bases, with 17 bases sitting between them. CDR3 length: 17 residues. CDR3 protein: CASSLSADSHTKETQYF. The CDR3 nucleotides read TGTGCCAGCAGTTTATCGGCGGACAGTCATACAAAAGAGACCCAGTACTTC.

V and J are TRBV28 and TRBJ1-3; D is possibly TRBD1 (5 bases). Between the trimmed V and J ends, which lost 2 bases and 4 bases, there was a span of 12 bases. Germline lookup yields CDR1 MDHEN and CDR2 SYDVKM. The CDR3 covers 15 residues. CDR3 sequence (DNA): TGTGCCAGCAGTTTACTCAGGGCAGCAGGAAACACCATATATTTT. Translating it yields CASSLLRAAGNTIYF.

The chain combines TRBV5-6 with TRBJ2-5; D may be TRBD1 (5 bases). This CDR3 comprises 16 residues. CDR1 is SGHDT, CDR2 YYEEEE, per germline. Trimming cost V 0 bases and J 7 bases, with 19 bases left between them. The CDR3 is CASSLARLGALGTQYF. The CDR3 coding sequence is TGTGCCAGCAGCTTGGCCCGTTTAGGGGCCTTGGGGACCCAGTACTTC.

The rearrangement joins TRBV6-1 to TRBJ2-3, with 9 bases aligning to TRBD1. CDR3 size: 16 residues. Per the germline V gene, CDR1 is MNHNS and CDR2 is SASEGT. V lost 1 base, J lost 4 bases, and 6 bases stayed unmatched. CDR3 nucleotide sequence: TGTGCCAGCAGTGAAGGGGACAGGGCCCGATCAGATACGCAGTATTTT. This translates into CASSEGDRARSDTQYF.

The sample holds one count of this clone. The CDR3 loop is CASTSPGQKRDTQYF. CDR3 sequence (DNA): TGTGCCAGCACCTCCCCAGGGCAGAAGAGGGATACGCAGTATTTT. The V call is TRBV6-6, the J call TRBJ2-3; weak D call: TRBD1 (5 bases). The length of the CDR3 is 15 residues. Trimming stripped 7 bases from V and 6 bases from J, with 20 bases between. Germline V gives CDR1 MNHNY, CDR2 SVGAGI (reference sequence).

This chain joins TRBV11-2 and TRBJ2-7; TRBD1 aligns across 9 bases. This CDR3 is 17 amino acids long. V trimming: 5 bases; J trimming: 0 bases; junction bases outside the gene matches: 11. The germline CDR1 and CDR2 sequences are SGHAT and FQNNGV. In nucleotides, the CDR3 is TGTGCCAGCAGCCGCTACCTTGGACAGGGGACCTCCTACGAGCAGTACTTC. Its protein product is CASSRYLGQGTSYEQYF.

This clone was recorded only once. This chain uses TRBV30 with TRBJ1-2; 8 nucleotides agree with TRBD1. Per the germline V gene, CDR1 is GTSNPN and CDR2 is SVGIG (reference sequence). Trimming cost V 3 bases and J 8 bases; bases outside gene matches: 8. The CDR3 extends over 13 amino acids. The DNA of the CDR3 is TGTGCCTGGAGCGCAGGGGGCGCGGGGGGCTACACCTTC. This codes for CAWSAGGAGGYTF.

This clone was detected a few times. The V call is TRBV6-5, the J call TRBJ2-3; TRBD1 aligns across 7 bases. The J segment lost 5 bases and the V segment lost 5 bases, leaving 1 base of the junction unmatched. There are 12 residues in the CDR3. CDR1 and CDR2 from the germline V gene are MNHEY and SVGAGI. The CDR3 DNA reads TGTGCCAGCAGTCCAGGGGGAGATACGCAGTATTTT. Amino acids: CASSPGGDTQYF.

V and J are TRBV11-3 and TRBJ2-5, with D perhaps TRBD1 (6 bases). V lost 4 bases and J 2 bases, leaving 14 bases between the germline ends. Germline CDR1 SGHNT, CDR2 YENEEA. The CDR3 consists of 15 residues. This CDR3 is CASSYRPGQQETQYF. CDR3 bases: TGTGCCAGCAGCTACCGACCCGGACAGCAAGAGACCCAGTACTTC.

This sequence joins TRBV9 and TRBJ1-2; perhaps TRBD1 as D (5 bases). From germline, CDR1 is SGDLS and CDR2 YYNGEE. The V and J ends lost 5 bases and 8 bases respectively, with 16 bases between them. The CDR3 covers 13 residues. This chain's CDR3 is CASRLGQGDGYTF. The CDR3 DNA reads TGTGCCAGCAGACTCGGGCAGGGTGACGGCTACACCTTC.

The chain is built from TRBV30 and TRBJ2-1; TRBD2 aligns across 7 bases. The CDR3 is 14 residues long. CDR1 and CDR2 (germline): GTSNPN, SVGIG (reference sequence). The ends lost 4 bases at V and 9 bases at J; junction bases unmatched: 12. The DNA for the CDR3 is TGTGCCTGGATGGCTAGCGGTGGTGGAGGTGAGCAGTTCTTC. It encodes CAWMASGGGGEQFF.

V gene TRBV9 combines with J gene TRBJ2-7, with D possibly being TRBD2 (6 bases). The V end lost 0 bases, the J end lost 2 bases, and 15 bases lay between the germline ends. Germline V lookup: CDR1 SGDLS, CDR2 YYNGEE. This CDR3 is 16 amino acids long. CDR3 sequence reads: CASSVVSGSEPYEQYF. The CDR3, as DNA: TGTGCCAGCAGCGTAGTTAGCGGAAGCGAACCCTACGAGCAGTACTTC.

This clone was recorded a few times. The chain recombines TRBV3-1 (or the pseudogene TRBV3-2) with TRBJ1-6, with 8 bases aligning to TRBD1. Germline V gene data show CDR1 as LGHDT and CDR2 as YNNKEL (reference sequence). V shed 0 bases, J shed 10 bases, and the junction held 2 bases outside the gene matches. The CDR3 has 14 residues. CDR3 protein: CASSQEDRDSPLHF. DNA for the CDR3: TGTGCCAGCAGCCAAGAGGACAGGGACTCACCCCTCCACTTT.

The chain carries TRBV27 and TRBJ1-5; 8 nucleotides align to TRBD1. This CDR3 comprises 14 residues. The trim removed 11 bases at V and 0 bases at J, leaving 6 bases unmatched. From germline, CDR1 is MNHEY and CDR2 SMNVEV (reference sequence). The CDR3 nucleotides are TGTGCCTCCCAGGACAGGGATAGCAATCAGCCCCAGCATTTT. This codes for CASQDRDSNQPQHF.

The chain is built from TRBV30 and TRBJ1-5; D is unresolved. CDR1 is GTSNPN and CDR2 is SVGIG in the germline V gene (reference sequence). The V gene lost 1 base and the J gene lost 7 bases, with 14 bases spanning the gap. This CDR3 has 14 residues. As DNA, the CDR3 is TGTGCCTGGAGTGCAGGTAACCCGACCCAGCCCCAGCATTTT. Residues: CAWSAGNPTQPQHF.

The chain is built from TRBV30 and TRBJ1-2, with 10 positions matching TRBD1. The germline V gene encodes CDR1 GTSNPN and CDR2 SVGIG (reference sequence). The CDR3 length is 12 residues. With 7 bases clipped from V and 6 bases from J, the junction kept 5 bases outside the gene matches. CDR3 bases: TGTGCCTTTTCGACAGGGGGCGATGGCTACACCTTC. It encodes CAFSTGGDGYTF.

The rearrangement links TRBV7-9 to TRBJ1-1; no clear D gene. The CDR3 consists of 15 residues. With 0 bases removed from V and 6 bases from J, the gap between germline ends came to 14 bases. The germline V gene encodes CDR1 SEHNR and CDR2 FQNEAQ (reference sequence). Here the CDR3 reads CASSLAMAAPPEAFF. CDR3 DNA sequence: TGTGCCAGCAGCTTAGCCATGGCGGCTCCCCCTGAAGCTTTCTTT. Based on the CDR3 plus reference TRBV7-9 and TRBJ1-1, the full variable domain is DTGVSQNPRHKITKRGQNVTFRCDPISEHNRLYWYRQTLGQGPEFLTYFQNEAQLEKSRLLSDRFSAERPKGSFSTLEIQRTEQGDSAMYLCASSLAMAAPPEAFFGQGTRLTVV.

The genes are TRBV11-1 and TRBJ1-2, with a tentative D call TRBD1 (5 bases). The ends were cut back, 5 bases at V and 8 bases at J, with 12 bases in the middle. Germline-derived CDR1 and CDR2 are SGHAT and FQDESV (reference sequence). The CDR3 loop spans 12 amino acids. The CDR3 DNA sequence: TGTGCCAGCAGCGCGGGGACGTACGGCTACACCTTC. This gives the protein CASSAGTYGYTF.

The chain couples TRBV28 to TRBJ1-4, with D possibly matching TRBD1 (6 bases). Germline CDR1 and CDR2: MDHEN and SYDVKM. The CDR3 runs 15 residues. V gave up 1 base and J gave up 3 bases, with 9 bases separating them. The CDR3 sequence: CASSLLGAANEKLFF. The CDR3 region has the DNA TGTGCCAGCAGTTTATTGGGGGCTGCTAATGAAAAACTGTTTTTT.

The chain uses TRBV7-3 and TRBJ2-7, with D perhaps TRBD1 (6 bases). The germline V gene has CDR1 SGHTA and CDR2 FQGTGA. V gave up 4 bases and J gave up 4 bases, with 11 bases separating them. The CDR3 runs to 13 residues. The CDR3 loop reads CASSSSRGYEQYF. The CDR3 nucleotides read TGTGCCAGCAGCTCGAGCAGGGGTTACGAGCAGTACTTC.

The chain carries TRBV5-1 and TRBJ2-4; TRBD1 might be the D (5 bases). There are 14 residues in the CDR3. Germline V gives CDR1 SGHRS, CDR2 YFSETQ. Trimming left V 2 bases short and J 8 bases short, with 14 bases between. The CDR3 reads CASSLRPGLHIQYF. CDR3 sequence (DNA): TGCGCCAGCAGCTTACGTCCAGGGCTCCACATTCAGTACTTC.

The rearrangement joins TRBV6-2 or TRBV6-3 to TRBJ2-5, with 7 bases aligning to TRBD2. CDR1 is MNHEY and CDR2 is SVGEGT in the germline V gene. The trim removed 0 bases at V and 1 base at J, leaving 8 bases unmatched. The CDR3 totals 17 residues. For the CDR3, the DNA is TGTGCCAGCAGTTACTCCAGTCGGGGGAGGGCCCAAGAGACCCAGTACTTC. Its translation: CASSYSSRGRAQETQYF.